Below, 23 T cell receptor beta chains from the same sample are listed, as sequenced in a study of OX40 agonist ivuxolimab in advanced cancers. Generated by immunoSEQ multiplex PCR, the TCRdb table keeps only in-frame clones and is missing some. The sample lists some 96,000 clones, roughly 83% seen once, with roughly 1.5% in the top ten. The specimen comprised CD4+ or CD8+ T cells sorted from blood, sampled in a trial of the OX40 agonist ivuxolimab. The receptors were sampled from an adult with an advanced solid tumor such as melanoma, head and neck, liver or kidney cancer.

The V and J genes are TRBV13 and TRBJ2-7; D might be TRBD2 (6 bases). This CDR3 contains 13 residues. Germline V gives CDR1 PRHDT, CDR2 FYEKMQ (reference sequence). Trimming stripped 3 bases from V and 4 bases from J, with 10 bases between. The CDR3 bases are TGTGCCAGCAGCTTCACCCTAGCGTACGAGCAGTACTTC. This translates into CASSFTLAYEQYF.

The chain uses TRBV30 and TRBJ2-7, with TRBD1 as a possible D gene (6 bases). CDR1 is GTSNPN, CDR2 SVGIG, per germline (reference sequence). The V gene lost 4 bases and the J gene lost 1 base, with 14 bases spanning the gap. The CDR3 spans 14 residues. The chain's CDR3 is CAWKGHYTSYEQYF. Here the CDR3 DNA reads TGTGCCTGGAAGGGACACTATACTTCCTACGAGCAGTACTTC.

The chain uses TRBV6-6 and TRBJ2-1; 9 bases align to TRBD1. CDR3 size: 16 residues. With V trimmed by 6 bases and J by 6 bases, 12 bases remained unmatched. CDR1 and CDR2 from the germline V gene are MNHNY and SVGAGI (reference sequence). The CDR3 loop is CASSNKQGAIRNEQFF. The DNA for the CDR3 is TGTGCCAGCAGCAACAAACAGGGGGCGATTCGCAATGAGCAGTTCTTC.

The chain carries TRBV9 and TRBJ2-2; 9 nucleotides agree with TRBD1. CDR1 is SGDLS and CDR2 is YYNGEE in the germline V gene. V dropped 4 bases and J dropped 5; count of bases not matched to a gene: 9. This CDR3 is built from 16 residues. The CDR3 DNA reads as TGTGCCAGCAGCCGCCTGGGGACAGGGTCAACCGGGGAGCTGTTTTTT. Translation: CASSRLGTGSTGELFF.

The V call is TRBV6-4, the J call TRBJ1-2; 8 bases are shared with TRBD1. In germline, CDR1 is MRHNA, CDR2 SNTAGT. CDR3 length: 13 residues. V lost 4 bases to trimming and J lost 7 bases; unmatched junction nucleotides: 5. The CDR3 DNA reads TGTGCCAGCAGTGGGGACAGGTCACGTGGCTACACCTTC. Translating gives CASSGDRSRGYTF.

The CDR3 protein is CSVPGTGKNEKLFF. The CDR3 DNA reads as TGCAGCGTTCCCGGGACAGGGAAAAATGAAAAACTGTTTTTT. This chain joins TRBV29-1 and TRBJ1-4; 9 bases match TRBD1. The CDR3 has 14 residues. Looked up from germline, CDR1 is SQVTM and CDR2 is ANQGSEA. Trimming removed 5 bases from V and 5 bases from J; junction bases left unmatched: 6.

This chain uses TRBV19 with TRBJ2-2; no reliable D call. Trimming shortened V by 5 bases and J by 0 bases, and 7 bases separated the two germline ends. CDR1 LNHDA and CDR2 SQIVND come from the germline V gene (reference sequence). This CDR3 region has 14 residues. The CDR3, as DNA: TGTGCCAGTAGTGTGACGACGAACACCGGGGAGCTGTTTTTT. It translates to CASSVTTNTGELFF.

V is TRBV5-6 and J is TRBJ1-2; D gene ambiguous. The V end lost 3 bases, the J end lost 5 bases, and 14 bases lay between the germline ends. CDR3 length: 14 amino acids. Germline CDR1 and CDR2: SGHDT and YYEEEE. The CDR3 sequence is CASSSRGLMYGYTF. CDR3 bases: TGTGCCAGCAGCTCGCGGGGTTTAATGTATGGCTACACCTTC.

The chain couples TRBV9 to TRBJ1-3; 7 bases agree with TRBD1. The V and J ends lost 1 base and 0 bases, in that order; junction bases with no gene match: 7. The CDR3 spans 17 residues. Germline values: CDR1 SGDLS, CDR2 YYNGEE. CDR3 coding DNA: TGTGCCAGCAGCGTAAACCCGGGACAGCGCTCTGGAAACACCATATATTTT. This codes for CASSVNPGQRSGNTIYF.

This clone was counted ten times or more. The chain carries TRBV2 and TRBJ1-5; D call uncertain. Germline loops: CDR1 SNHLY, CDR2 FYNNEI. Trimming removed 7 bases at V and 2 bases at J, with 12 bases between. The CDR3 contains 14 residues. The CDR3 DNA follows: TGTGCCAGCACCCCGGACGGACGCAATCAGCCCCAGCATTTT. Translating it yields CASTPDGRNQPQHF.

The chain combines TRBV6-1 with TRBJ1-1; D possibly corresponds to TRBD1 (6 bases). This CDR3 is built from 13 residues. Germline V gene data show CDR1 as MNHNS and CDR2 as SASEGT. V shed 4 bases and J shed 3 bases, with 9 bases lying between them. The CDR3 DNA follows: TGTGCCAGCAGTGCCAACAGGGACACTGAAGCTTTCTTT. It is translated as CASSANRDTEAFF.

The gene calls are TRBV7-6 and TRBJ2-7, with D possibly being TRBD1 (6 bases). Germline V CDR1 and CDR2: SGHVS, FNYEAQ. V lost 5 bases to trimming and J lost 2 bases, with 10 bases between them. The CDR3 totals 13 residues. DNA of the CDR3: TGTGCCAGCAGCCGACAGGACCCCTACGAGCAGTACTTC. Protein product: CASSRQDPYEQYF.

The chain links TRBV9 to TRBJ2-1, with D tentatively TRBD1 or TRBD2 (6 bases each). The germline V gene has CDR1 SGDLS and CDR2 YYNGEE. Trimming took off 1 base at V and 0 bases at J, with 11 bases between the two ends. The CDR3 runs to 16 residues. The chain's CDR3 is CASSVMGGLSYNEQFF. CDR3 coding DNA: TGTGCCAGCAGCGTAATGGGGGGCCTCTCCTACAATGAGCAGTTCTTC.

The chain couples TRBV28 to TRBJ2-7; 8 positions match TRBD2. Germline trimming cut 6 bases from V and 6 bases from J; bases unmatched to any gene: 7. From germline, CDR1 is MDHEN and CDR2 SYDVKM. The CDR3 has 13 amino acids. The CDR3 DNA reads TGTGCCAGCAGAAGCGGGAGCTCTCGCGAGCAGTACTTC. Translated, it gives CASRSGSSREQYF.

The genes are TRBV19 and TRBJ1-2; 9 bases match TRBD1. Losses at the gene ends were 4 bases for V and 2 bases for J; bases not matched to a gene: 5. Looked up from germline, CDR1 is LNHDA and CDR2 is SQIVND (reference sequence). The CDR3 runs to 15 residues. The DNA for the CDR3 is TGTGCCAGTAGTACCTCACAGGGGGCAAACTATGGCTACACCTTC. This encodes CASSTSQGANYGYTF.

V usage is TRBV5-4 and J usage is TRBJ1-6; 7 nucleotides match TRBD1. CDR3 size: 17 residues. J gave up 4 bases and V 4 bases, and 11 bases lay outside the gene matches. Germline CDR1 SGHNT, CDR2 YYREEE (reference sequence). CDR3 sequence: CASSQGGTLNYNSPLHF. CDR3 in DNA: TGTGCCAGCAGCCAGGGGGGGACGCTGAATTATAATTCACCCCTCCACTTT.

For the CDR3, the DNA is TGTGCCAGCAGCTTAGGTGGACTAGCTGCAGATACGCAGTATTTT. Protein: CASSLGGLAADTQYF. The V gene is TRBV7-9, the J gene TRBJ2-3; 8 bases map to TRBD2. The trim removed 1 base at V and 4 bases at J, leaving 4 bases unmatched. CDR1 SEHNR and CDR2 FQNEAQ come from the germline V gene (reference sequence). CDR3 length: 15 residues.

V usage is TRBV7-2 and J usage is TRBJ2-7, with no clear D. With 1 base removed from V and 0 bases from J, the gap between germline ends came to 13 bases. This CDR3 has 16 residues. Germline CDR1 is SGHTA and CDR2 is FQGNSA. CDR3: CASSLDAGPRSYEQYF. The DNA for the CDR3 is TGTGCCAGCAGCTTAGATGCCGGGCCGCGCTCCTACGAGCAGTACTTC.

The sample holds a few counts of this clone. CDR3 sequence reads: CASSPKGNTEAFF. The CDR3 coding sequence is TGTGCCAGCTCACCAAAGGGGAACACTGAAGCTTTCTTT. This chain joins TRBV18 and TRBJ1-1; D remains ambiguous. The CDR3 runs to 13 residues. CDR1 is KGHSH and CDR2 is LQKENI in the germline V gene. Trimming removed 2 bases at V and 1 base at J, with 5 bases between.

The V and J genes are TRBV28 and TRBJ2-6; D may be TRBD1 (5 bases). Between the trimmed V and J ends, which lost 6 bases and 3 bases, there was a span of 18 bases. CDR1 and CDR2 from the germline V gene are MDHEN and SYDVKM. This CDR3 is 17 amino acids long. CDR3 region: CASSPDSWRRGANVLTF. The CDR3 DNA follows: TGTGCCAGCAGCCCTGACAGTTGGCGACGTGGGGCCAACGTCCTGACTTTC.

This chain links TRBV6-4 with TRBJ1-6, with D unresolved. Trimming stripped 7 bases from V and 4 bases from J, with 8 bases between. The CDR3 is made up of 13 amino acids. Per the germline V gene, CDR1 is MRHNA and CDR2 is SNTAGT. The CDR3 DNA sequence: TGTGCCAGCAAGGCCGGATATAATTCACCCCTCCACTTT. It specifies CASKAGYNSPLHF.

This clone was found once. Here the CDR3 DNA reads TGTGCCACCAGCAGAGTAGCACGGGCGTATGGCTACACCTTC. It translates to CATSRVARAYGYTF. This rearrangement joins TRBV15 to TRBJ1-2; no firm D call. This CDR3 has 14 residues. The germline V gene has CDR1 LNHNV and CDR2 YYDKDF (reference sequence). The germline V and J ends were trimmed by 1 base and 5 bases, with 11 bases remaining between them.

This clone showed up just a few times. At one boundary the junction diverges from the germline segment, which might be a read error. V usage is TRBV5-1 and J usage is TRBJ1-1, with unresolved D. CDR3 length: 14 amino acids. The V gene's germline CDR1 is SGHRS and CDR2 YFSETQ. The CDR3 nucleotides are TGCGCCAGCAGATTGGACTGGACCCGCACTGAAGCTTTCTTT. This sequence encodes CASRLDWTRTEAFF.